The count of the clone carrying this T cell receptor beta chain is one. The data derive from a study of blood T cell repertoires in COVID-19. In the study overall: The United States, Italy and Spain supplied acute and convalescent COVID-19 samples.

In the authors' methods: Amplified reference gene primers provided the basis for estimating nucleated cell counts. Sequenced by immunoSEQ multiplex PCR; TCRdb stores in-frame clones only, minus some. Clone size and V and J calls were adopted from that table, with D and trimming inferred from the DNA. Of about 110,000 clones detected, roughly 82% appear once; the ten largest clones hold approximately 15%. V dropped 2 bases and J dropped 3 bases, with 14 bases sitting between them. The CDR3 is 16 residues long. Germline V gene lookup returns CDR1 MDHEN and CDR2 SYDVKM. The sequence derives from a woman aged 55-70 years with acute or convalescent COVID-19. The gene calls are TRBV28 and TRBJ1-5; D may be TRBD1 (6 bases). Sequenced input: peripheral blood. The CDR3 loop is CASSLSQGQANQPQHF. The CDR3 DNA sequence: TGTGCCAGCAGTTTAAGTCAGGGGCAAGCCAATCAGCCCCAGCATTTT.